The present T cell receptor beta chain was sequenced within a study of T cells expressing NK-cell markers. Study-wide background: It was sorted CD3+CD56+NKG2C+, CD3+CD56+NKG2C- and CD3+CD56-NKG2C+ T cells that supplied the TCR beta repertoires. Study-level points and caveats: NKG2C+ dominant clonotypes from 6 or 7 donors made up about 1.0-7.5% of CD8+ T cells. Also leading the CD3+CD56-NKG2C+ fraction in a handful of donors were these clonotypes.

In regard to this clonotype: The antigen is unknown.

Making the TCR beta cDNA relied on 5'RACE template switching with UMIs. Following a re-call of the 5' RACE reads, TCRdb has one entry per CDR3 protein and lacks DNA. Its clone listing holds about 430,000 distinct CDR3 sequences. The CDR3 runs to 17 residues. From germline, CDR1 is SGHRS and CDR2 YFSETQ. This receptor was obtained from a woman in her fifties or sixties in good health. The sequenced material came from blood T cells: a sorted CD56 or NKG2C T cell subset, CD4+ or CD8+ T cells, or bulk PBMC T cells (not recorded which). The rearrangement links TRBV5-1 to TRBJ1-6. CDR3 region: CASSLVEGQIGNSPLHF.